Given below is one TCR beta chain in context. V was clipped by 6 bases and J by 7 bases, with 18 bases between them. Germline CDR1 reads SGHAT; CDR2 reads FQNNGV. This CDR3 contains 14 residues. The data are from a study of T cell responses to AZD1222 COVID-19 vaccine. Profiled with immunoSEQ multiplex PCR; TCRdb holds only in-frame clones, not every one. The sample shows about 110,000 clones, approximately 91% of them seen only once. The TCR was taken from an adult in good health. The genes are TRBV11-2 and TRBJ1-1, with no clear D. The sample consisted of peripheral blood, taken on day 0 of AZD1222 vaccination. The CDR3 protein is CASRPPIANREAFF. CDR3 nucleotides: TGTGCCAGCAGGCCCCCAATCGCCAACCGTGAAGCTTTCTTT.